Listed below are T cell receptor beta chains from one sample, sequenced in a study of graft-versus-host responses after intestinal transplantation. Some clones are missing from TCRdb's copy, which holds only in-frame ones; the method was immunoSEQ multiplex PCR. The sample yields 77,000 or so clones, roughly 90% seen once. The specimen comprised PBMCs, sampled 98 days after intestinal transplantation. All receptors come from a human patient who received an intestinal transplant, so some T cells may come from the graft donor. The CDR3 runs from the conserved cysteine through the conserved F or W. The order of the fields is V gene, J gene, D gene, clone size, CDR3 length, CDR3 protein, CDR3 DNA. D genes are given only for firm matches. Rows may omit the clone size; those that give it use once, few, many or a size class.

TRBV7-9	TRBJ2-2	TRBD2	NA	15	CASSRTSGDGGELFF	TGTGCCAGCAGCCGGACTAGCGGTGATGGAGGGGAGCTGTTTTTT
TRBV5-4	TRBJ1-4	TRBD1	NA	14	CASSSGQLNEKLFF	TGTGCCAGCAGCTCGGGACAGCTTAATGAAAAACTGTTTTTT
TRBV19	TRBJ2-1	TRBD2	NA	14	CASNPSGALNEQFF	TGTGCCAGTAATCCTAGCGGGGCCCTCAATGAGCAGTTCTTC
TRBV15	TRBJ2-7	NA	NA	19	CATSPRRGVADFLSYEQYF	TGTGCCACCAGCCCGCGGCGAGGGGTAGCCGACTTCCTCTCCTACGAGCAGTACTTC
TRBV4-1	TRBJ2-5	NA	once	14	CASSQQSSQETQYF	TGCGCCAGCAGCCAACAGTCCAGCCAAGAGACCCAGTACTTC
TRBV6-4	TRBJ1-1	NA	once	13	CASRSTGSTEAFF	TGTGCCAGCAGATCCACAGGGTCCACTGAAGCTTTCTTT
TRBV6-1	TRBJ2-2	TRBD2	NA	14	CASSEGTSTGELFF	TGTGCCAGCAGTGAAGGGACTAGCACCGGGGAGCTGTTTTTT
TRBV7-2	TRBJ2-1	NA	NA	14	CASRRRDSYNEQFF	TGTGCCAGCAGGAGGCGAGACTCCTACAATGAGCAGTTCTTC
TRBV9	TRBJ1-4	NA	NA	15	CASSVEGATNEKLFF	TGTGCCAGCAGCGTAGAAGGTGCAACTAATGAAAAACTGTTTTTT
TRBV11-1	TRBJ2-7	TRBD2	NA	14	CASSLSGDSYEQYF	TGTGCCAGCAGCTTAAGCGGGGACTCCTACGAGCAGTACTTC
TRBV4-2	TRBJ1-1	TRBD1	NA	14	CASSPGQVNTEAFF	TGTGCCAGCAGCCCAGGACAGGTGAACACTGAAGCTTTCTTT
TRBV6-5	TRBJ2-7	TRBD2	NA	12	CASRREGHEQYF	TGTGCCAGCAGGCGGGAGGGCCACGAGCAGTACTTC
TRBV9	TRBJ1-1	TRBD1	NA	17	CASSVAAAGGTNTEAFF	TGTGCCAGCAGCGTAGCTGCGGCAGGGGGGACGAACACTGAAGCTTTCTTT
TRBV11-2	TRBJ1-2	NA	once	16	CASSLEMDSGFYGYTF	TGTGCCAGCAGCTTAGAGATGGACAGCGGATTCTATGGCTACACCTTC
TRBV2	TRBJ1-4	NA	NA	15	CASSEQYRVNEKLFF	TGTGCCAGCAGCGAACAATACAGGGTTAATGAAAAACTGTTTTTT
TRBV27	TRBJ1-5	NA	NA	12	CAVGYSNQPQHF	TGTGCCGTGGGTTATAGCAATCAGCCCCAGCATTTT
TRBV7-2	TRBJ2-7	NA	NA	13	CASSLEGGYEQYF	TGTGCCAGCAGCTTAGAGGGTGGATACGAGCAGTACTTC
TRBV30	TRBJ1-3	NA	NA	14	CAWHDGSSGNTIYF	TGTGCCTGGCATGACGGTAGCTCTGGAAACACCATATATTTT
TRBV6-1	TRBJ2-2	NA	NA	15	CATSYRDTLTGELFF	TGTGCCACCTCATACCGGGACACCCTCACCGGGGAGCTGTTTTTT
TRBV5-5	TRBJ2-7	NA	NA	14	CASSLAEPGYEQYF	TGTGCCAGCAGCTTGGCTGAACCCGGCTACGAGCAGTACTTC
TRBV6-5	TRBJ2-2	NA	NA	14	CATRSRGGLGELFF	TGTGCCACTAGATCTAGGGGGGGGCTCGGGGAGCTGTTTTTT
TRBV9	TRBJ2-1	NA	NA	13	CASSVGDYNEQFF	TGTGCCAGCAGCGTCGGGGATTACAATGAGCAGTTCTTC
TRBV6-5	TRBJ2-1	TRBD1	NA	12	CASRTGGNEQFF	TGTGCCAGCAGGACAGGGGGCAATGAGCAGTTCTTC
TRBV28	TRBJ1-2	NA	once	21	CASSLTQGVGTVFQANYGYTF	TGTGCCAGCAGTTTGACACAGGGAGTAGGAACTGTTTTCCAAGCTAACTATGGCTACACCTTC
TRBV4-2	TRBJ1-1	NA	NA	16	CASSQDRRQLNTEAFF	TGTGCCAGCAGCCAAGATCGGAGACAGTTGAACACTGAAGCTTTCTTT
TRBV4-3	TRBJ2-7	TRBD1	once	16	CASSQAVRDRRYEQYF	TGCGCCAGCAGCCAAGCGGTCCGGGACAGGCGCTACGAGCAGTACTTC
TRBV10-2	TRBJ2-7	NA	NA	13	CASSDDSSYEQYF	TGCGCCAGCAGTGATGACAGCTCCTACGAGCAGTACTTC
TRBV6-5	TRBJ2-1	NA	NA	14	CASSFRLAYNEQFF	TGTGCCAGCAGTTTCAGGTTGGCCTACAATGAGCAGTTCTTC
TRBV2	TRBJ2-2	TRBD2	NA	19	CARSARASGGVVYTGELFF	TGTGCCCGCAGTGCCCGGGCTAGCGGGGGGGTAGTTTACACCGGGGAGCTGTTTTTT
TRBV9	TRBJ1-5	NA	NA	15	CASSVGGNSNQPQHF	TGTGCCAGCAGCGTAGGGGGTAATAGCAATCAGCCCCAGCATTTT
TRBV7-9	TRBJ2-1	NA	NA	13	CASSLGGWDEQFF	TGTGCCAGCAGTTTAGGGGGTTGGGATGAGCAGTTCTTC
TRBV5-1	TRBJ2-1	NA	NA	14	CASNAAETYNEQFF	TGCGCCAGCAATGCAGCGGAGACCTACAATGAGCAGTTCTTC
TRBV14	TRBJ2-5	NA	NA	13	CASSQALRETQYF	TGTGCCAGCAGCCAAGCCCTTCGAGAGACCCAGTACTTC